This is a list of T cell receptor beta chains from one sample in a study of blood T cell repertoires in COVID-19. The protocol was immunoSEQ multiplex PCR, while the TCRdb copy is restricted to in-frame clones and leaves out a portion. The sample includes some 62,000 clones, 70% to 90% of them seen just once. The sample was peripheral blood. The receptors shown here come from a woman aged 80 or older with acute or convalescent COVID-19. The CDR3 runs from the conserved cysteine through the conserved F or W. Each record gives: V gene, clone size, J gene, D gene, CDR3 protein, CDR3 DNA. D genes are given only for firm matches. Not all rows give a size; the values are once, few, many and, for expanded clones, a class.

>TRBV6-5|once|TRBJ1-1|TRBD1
CASSYEGAGDTEAFF
TGTGCCAGCAGTTACGAGGGGGCCGGCGACACTGAAGCTTTCTTT
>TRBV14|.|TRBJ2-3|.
CASSRRRGITDTQYF
TGTGCCAGCAGCCGGCGGAGAGGAATCACAGATACGCAGTATTTT
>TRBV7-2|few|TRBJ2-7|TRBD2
CASSELAGGLEQYF
TGTGCCAGCAGCGAACTAGCGGGAGGTTTAGAGCAGTACTTC
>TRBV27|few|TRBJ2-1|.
CASSRAGRWEEQFF
TGTGCCAGCAGTAGGGCGGGGCGATGGGAAGAGCAGTTCTTC
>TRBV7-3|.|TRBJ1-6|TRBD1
CASTLTGRPPTDSPLHF
TGTGCCAGCACCCTGACAGGGCGCCCCCCAACGGATTCACCCCTCCACTTT
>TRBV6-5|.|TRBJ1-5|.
CASSYGREQPQHF
TGTGCCAGCAGTTACGGCAGGGAACAGCCCCAGCATTTT
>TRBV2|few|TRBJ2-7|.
CASSESPPEPYEQYF
TGTGCCAGCAGTGAAAGCCCCCCCGAGCCCTACGAGCAGTACTTC
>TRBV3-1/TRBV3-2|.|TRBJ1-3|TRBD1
CASSQNRGPGNTIYF
TGTGCCAGCAGCCAGAACAGGGGGCCTGGAAACACCATATATTTT
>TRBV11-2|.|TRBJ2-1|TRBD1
CASSFRGTGSDEQFF
TGTGCCAGCAGCTTCCGGGGGACAGGGTCAGATGAGCAGTTCTTC
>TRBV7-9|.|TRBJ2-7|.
CASSLGVPGYEQYF
TGTGCCAGCAGCTTAGGAGTGCCGGGCTACGAGCAGTACTTC
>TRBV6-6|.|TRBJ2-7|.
CASSYSFRQAYEQYF
TGTGCCAGCAGTTACTCCTTTCGGCAGGCCTACGAGCAGTACTTC
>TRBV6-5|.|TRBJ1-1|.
CASSYSYSRSREAFF
TGTGCCAGCAGTTACTCCTACTCAAGAAGCCGGGAAGCTTTCTTT
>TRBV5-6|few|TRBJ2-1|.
CASSLGLSTAEQFF
TGTGCCAGCAGCTTGGGACTCTCGACCGCTGAGCAGTTCTTC
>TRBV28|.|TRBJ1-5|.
CASSTALSNQPQHF
TGTGCCAGCTCGACAGCCCTCAGCAATCAGCCCCAGCATTTT
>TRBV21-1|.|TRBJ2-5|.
CASSDRTRRDHEETQYF
TGTGCCAGCAGCGACAGGACTCGACGGGATCATGAGGAGACCCAGTACTTC
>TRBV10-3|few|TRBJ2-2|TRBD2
CAIGGGTPANTGELFF
TGTGCCATCGGCGGGGGGACCCCCGCGAACACCGGGGAGCTGTTTTTT
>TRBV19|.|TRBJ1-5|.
CASSIAAGHQGQPQHF
TGTGCCAGTAGTATAGCGGCAGGGCATCAAGGTCAGCCCCAGCATTTT
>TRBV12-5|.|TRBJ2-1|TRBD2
CASGYNPSGLNNEQFF
TGTGCTAGTGGTTACAACCCTAGCGGGCTAAACAATGAGCAGTTCTTC
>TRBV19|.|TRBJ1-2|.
CASSMQGYGYTF
TGTGCCAGTAGTATGCAGGGGTATGGCTACACCTTC
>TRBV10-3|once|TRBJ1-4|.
CAISESNGNEKLFF
TGTGCCATCAGTGAGTCGAACGGGAATGAAAAACTGTTTTTT
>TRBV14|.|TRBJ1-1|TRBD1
CASSHRPGQGGFLDTEAFF
TGTGCCAGCAGCCATCGCCCGGGACAGGGTGGATTTTTGGACACTGAAGCTTTCTTT
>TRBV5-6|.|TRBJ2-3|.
CASSLEWDVRQGRGDTQYF
TGTGCCAGCAGCTTGGAGTGGGATGTTCGGCAGGGCAGAGGCGATACGCAGTATTTT
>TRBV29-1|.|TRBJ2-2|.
CSVDNGNTGELFF
TGCAGCGTTGATAACGGGAACACCGGGGAGCTGTTTTTT
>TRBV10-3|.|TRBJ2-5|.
CAISESGRGQETQYF
TGTGCCATCAGTGAGTCAGGCAGGGGCCAAGAGACCCAGTACTTC
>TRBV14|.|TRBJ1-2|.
CASSLTGFYRGGYTF
TGTGCCAGCAGCCTAACAGGGTTCTATCGCGGTGGCTACACCTTC
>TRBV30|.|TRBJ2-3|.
CAWSGQILTDTQYF
TGTGCCTGGAGTGGACAGATACTCACAGATACGCAGTATTTT
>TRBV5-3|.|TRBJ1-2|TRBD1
CARIGTGDGYTF
TGTGCCAGAATAGGGACAGGGGATGGCTACACCTTC
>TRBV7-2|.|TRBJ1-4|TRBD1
CASSSGTGYGEKLFF
TGTGCCAGCAGCTCAGGGACAGGGTATGGGGAAAAACTGTTTTTT
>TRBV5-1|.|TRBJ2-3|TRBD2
CASSLGLAARGTDTQYF
TGCGCCAGCAGCTTGGGACTAGCGGCCCGCGGGACAGATACGCAGTATTTT
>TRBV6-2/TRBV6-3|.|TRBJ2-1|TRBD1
CASSLNRGPYNEQFF
TGTGCCAGCAGCCTAAACAGGGGCCCCTACAATGAGCAGTTCTTC
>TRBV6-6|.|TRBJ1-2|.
CASKGQDYGYTF
TGTGCCAGCAAGGGACAAGACTATGGCTACACCTTC
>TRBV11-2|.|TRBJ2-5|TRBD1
CASSGHSTGWVGTQYF
TGTGCCAGCAGCGGACATTCGACAGGGTGGGTGGGGACCCAGTACTTC
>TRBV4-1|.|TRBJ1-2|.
CASSPRHGSNYGYTF
TGCGCCAGCAGCCCCCGCCACGGGTCCAACTATGGCTACACCTTC
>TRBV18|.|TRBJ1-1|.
CASSPLEGNTEAFF
TGTGCCAGCTCACCACTGGAGGGGAACACTGAAGCTTTCTTT
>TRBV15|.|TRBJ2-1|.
CATSRERGRYNEQFF
TGTGCCACCAGCAGAGAGCGGGGGCGATACAATGAGCAGTTCTTC
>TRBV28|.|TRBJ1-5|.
CASSSLNPSVLRGECF
TGTGCCAGCAGTTCGTTGAACCCTTCAGTGCTGCGAGGTGAATGTTTT
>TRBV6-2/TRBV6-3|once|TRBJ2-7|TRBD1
CASSRGQGNEQYF
TGTGCCAGCAGCAGGGGACAGGGTAACGAGCAGTACTTC
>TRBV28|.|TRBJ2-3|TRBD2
CASSLYSASGSSTDTQYF
TGTGCCAGCAGTTTATATTCCGCTAGCGGGAGCAGCACAGATACGCAGTATTTT
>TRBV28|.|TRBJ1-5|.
CASSLSGLRPGQPQHF
TGTGCCAGCAGTTTATCGGGACTCAGGCCGGGGCAGCCCCAGCATTTT
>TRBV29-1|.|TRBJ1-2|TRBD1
CSLTGAAPGYTF
TGCAGCCTGACAGGGGCCGCCCCTGGCTACACCTTC
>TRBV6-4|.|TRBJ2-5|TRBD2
CASSESGLAGRETQYF
TGTGCCAGCAGTGAATCTGGACTAGCGGGACGGGAGACCCAGTACTTC
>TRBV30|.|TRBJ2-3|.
CAWSGWEVSTDTQYF
TGTGCCTGGAGTGGTTGGGAGGTTAGCACAGATACGCAGTATTTT
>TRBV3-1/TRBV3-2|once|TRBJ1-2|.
CASSQLGLGGGEGYTF
TGTGCCAGCAGCCAACTTGGTCTGGGGGGAGGGGAAGGCTACACCTTC
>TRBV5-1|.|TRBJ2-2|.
CASSLGTNTGELFF
TGCGCCAGCAGCTTAGGGACTAACACCGGGGAGCTGTTTTTT
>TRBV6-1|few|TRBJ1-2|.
CASSENQGWDYGYTF
TGTGCCAGCAGTGAAAATCAGGGGTGGGACTATGGCTACACCTTC
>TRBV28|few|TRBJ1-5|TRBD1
CASSRGGGSNQPQHF
TGTGCCAGCAGCCGAGGGGGCGGTAGCAATCAGCCCCAGCATTTT
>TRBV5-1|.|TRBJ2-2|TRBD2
CASSPGLAGGHWELFF
TGCGCCAGCAGCCCCGGACTAGCGGGGGGGCACTGGGAGCTGTTTTTT
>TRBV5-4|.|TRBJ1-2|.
CASSTTNRAYGYTF
TGTGCCAGCAGCACGACAAACAGGGCTTATGGCTACACCTTC
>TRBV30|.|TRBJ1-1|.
CAWNTGMNTEAFF
TGTGCCTGGAATACAGGGATGAACACTGAAGCTTTCTTT
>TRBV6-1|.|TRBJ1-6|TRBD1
CASSEGQGADSLHF
TGTGCCAGCAGTGAAGGTCAGGGGGCGGATTCCCTCCACTTT
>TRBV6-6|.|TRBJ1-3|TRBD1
CASSLQGLGNTIYF
TGTGCCAGCAGTTTACAGGGGCTCGGAAACACCATATATTTT
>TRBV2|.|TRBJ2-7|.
CASTGDGYKDYEQYF
TGTGCCAGCACAGGGGACGGGTATAAGGACTACGAGCAGTACTTC
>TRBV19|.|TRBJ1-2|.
CASTGTATTNYGYTF
TGTGCCAGTACGGGGACTGCCACGACCAACTATGGCTACACCTTC
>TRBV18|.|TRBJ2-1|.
CASSPGDPGGRFSYNEQFF
TGTGCCAGCTCGCCTGGGGACCCGGGGGGCCGCTTCTCCTACAATGAGCAGTTCTTC
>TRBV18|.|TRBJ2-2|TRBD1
CASSPLQTGSNTGELFF
TGTGCCAGCTCACCCCTCCAGACAGGGTCGAACACCGGGGAGCTGTTTTTT
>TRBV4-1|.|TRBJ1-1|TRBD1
CASTAGTGDGAFF
TGCGCCAGCACCGCCGGGACAGGGGATGGGGCTTTCTTT
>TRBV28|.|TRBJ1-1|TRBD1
CASSADRVSEAFF
TGTGCCAGCAGTGCGGACAGGGTTTCTGAAGCTTTCTTT
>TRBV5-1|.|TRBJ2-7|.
CASSWRGGHEQYF
TGCGCCAGCAGCTGGAGGGGGGGCCACGAGCAGTACTTC
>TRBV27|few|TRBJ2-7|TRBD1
CASSLRQGAYEQYF
TGTGCCAGCAGTTTACGGCAGGGGGCTTACGAGCAGTACTTC